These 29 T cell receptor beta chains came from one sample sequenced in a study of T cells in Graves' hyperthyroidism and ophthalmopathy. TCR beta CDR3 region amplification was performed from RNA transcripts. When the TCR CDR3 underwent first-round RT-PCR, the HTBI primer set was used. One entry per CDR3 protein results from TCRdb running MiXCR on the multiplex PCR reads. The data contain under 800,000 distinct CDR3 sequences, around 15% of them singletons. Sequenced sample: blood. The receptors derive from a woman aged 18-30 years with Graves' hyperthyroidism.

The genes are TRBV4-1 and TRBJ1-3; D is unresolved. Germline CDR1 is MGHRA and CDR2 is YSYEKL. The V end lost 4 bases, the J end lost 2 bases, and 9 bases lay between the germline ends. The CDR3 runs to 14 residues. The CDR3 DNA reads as TGCGCCAGCAGCCTTCAGGAGCCTGGAAACACCATATATTTT. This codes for CASSLQEPGNTIYF.

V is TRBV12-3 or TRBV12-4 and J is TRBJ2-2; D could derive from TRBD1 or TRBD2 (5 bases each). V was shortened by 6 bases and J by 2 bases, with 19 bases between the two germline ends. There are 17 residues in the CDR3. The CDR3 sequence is CASSHPGALYNTGELFF. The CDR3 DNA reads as TGTGCCAGCAGCCACCCCGGGGCTCTCTATAACACCGGGGAGCTGTTTTTT.

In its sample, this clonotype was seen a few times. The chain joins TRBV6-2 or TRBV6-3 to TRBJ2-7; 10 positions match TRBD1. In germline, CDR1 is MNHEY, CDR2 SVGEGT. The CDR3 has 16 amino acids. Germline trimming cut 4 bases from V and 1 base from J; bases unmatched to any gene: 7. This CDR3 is CASSSPGQGNSYEQYF. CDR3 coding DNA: TGTGCCAGCAGTTCACCGGGACAGGGGAATTCCTACGAGCAGTACTTC.

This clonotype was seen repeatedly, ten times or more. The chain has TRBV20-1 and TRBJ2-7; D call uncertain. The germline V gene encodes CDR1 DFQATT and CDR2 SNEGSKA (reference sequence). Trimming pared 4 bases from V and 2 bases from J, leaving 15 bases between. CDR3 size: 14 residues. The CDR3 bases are TGCAGTGCTAAAACCACTGAGATTCCCTACGAGCAGTACTTC. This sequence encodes CSAKTTEIPYEQYF.

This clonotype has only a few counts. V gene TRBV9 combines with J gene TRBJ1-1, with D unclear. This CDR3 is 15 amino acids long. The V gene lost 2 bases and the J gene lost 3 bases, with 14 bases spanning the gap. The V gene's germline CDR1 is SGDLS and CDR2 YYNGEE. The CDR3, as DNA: TGTGCCAGCAGCGTGAGTGACCGGGTGGACACTGAAGCTTTCTTT. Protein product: CASSVSDRVDTEAFF.

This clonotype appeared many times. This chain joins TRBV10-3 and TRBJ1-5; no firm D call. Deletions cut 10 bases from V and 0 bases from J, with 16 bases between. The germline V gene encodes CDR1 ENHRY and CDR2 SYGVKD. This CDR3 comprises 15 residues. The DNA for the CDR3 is TGTGCCACCAATGACCGAGACCTTAGCAATCAGCCCCAGCATTTT. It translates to CATNDRDLSNQPQHF.

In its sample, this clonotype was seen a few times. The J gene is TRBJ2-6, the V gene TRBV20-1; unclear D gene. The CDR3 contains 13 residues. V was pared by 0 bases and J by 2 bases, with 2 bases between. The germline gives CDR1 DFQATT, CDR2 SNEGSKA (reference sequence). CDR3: CSARDPGANVLTF. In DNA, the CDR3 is TGCAGTGCTAGAGATCCTGGGGCCAACGTCCTGACTTTC.

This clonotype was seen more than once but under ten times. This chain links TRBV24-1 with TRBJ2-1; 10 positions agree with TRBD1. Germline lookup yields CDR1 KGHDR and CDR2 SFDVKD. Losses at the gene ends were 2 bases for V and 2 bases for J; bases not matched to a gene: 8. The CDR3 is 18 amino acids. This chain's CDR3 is CATSDYAVGTGAYNEQFF. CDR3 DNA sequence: TGTGCCACCAGTGATTATGCCGTAGGGACAGGGGCCTACAATGAGCAGTTCTTC.

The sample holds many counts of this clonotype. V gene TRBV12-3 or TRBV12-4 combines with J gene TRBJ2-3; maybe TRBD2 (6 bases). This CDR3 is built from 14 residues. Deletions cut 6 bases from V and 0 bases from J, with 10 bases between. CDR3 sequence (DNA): TGTGCCAGCAGATGGGACTTCAGCACAGATACGCAGTATTTT. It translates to CASRWDFSTDTQYF.

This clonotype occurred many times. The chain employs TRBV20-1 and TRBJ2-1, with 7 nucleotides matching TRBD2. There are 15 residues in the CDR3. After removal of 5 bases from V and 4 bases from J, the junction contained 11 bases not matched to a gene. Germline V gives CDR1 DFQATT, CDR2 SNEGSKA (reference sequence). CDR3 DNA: TGCAGTGCTCCAAGAAAACTAGCGCCTTACAATGAGCAGTTCTTC. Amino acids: CSAPRKLAPYNEQFF.

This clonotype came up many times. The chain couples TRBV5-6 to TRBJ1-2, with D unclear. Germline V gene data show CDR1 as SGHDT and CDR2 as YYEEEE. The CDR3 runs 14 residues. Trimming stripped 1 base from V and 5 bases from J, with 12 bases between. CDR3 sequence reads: CASSLWQRTYGYTF. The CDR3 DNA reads TGTGCCAGCAGCTTGTGGCAGAGGACTTATGGCTACACCTTC.

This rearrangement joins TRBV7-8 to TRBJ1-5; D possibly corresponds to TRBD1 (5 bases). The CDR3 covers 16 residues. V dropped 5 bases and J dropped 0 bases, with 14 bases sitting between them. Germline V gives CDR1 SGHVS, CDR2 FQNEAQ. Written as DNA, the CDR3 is TGTGCCAGCAGCCCGGGCGGGGGTTTTAGCAATCAGCCCCAGCATTTT. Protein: CASSPGGGFSNQPQHF. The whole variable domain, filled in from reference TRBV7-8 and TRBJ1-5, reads GAGVSQSPRYKVAKRGQDVALRCDPISGHVSLFWYQQALGQGPEFLTYFQNEAQLDKSGLPSDRFFAERPEGSVSTLKIQRTQQEDSAVYLCASSPGGGFSNQPQHFGDGTRLSIL.

The CDR3 sequence is CASSYPSEQYF. The CDR3 DNA sequence: TGTGCCAGCAGTTACCCGTCCGAGCAGTACTTC. The chain uses TRBV6-5 and TRBJ2-7; D is uncertain. The germline V gene encodes CDR1 MNHEY and CDR2 SVGAGI. The germline V and J ends were trimmed by 2 bases and 6 bases, with 5 bases remaining between them. This CDR3 comprises 11 residues.

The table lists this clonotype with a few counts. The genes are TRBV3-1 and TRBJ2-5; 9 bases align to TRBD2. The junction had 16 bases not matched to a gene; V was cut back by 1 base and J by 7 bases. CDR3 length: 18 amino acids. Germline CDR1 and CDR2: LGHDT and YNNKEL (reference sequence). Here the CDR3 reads CASSQAGRRTSEGGTQYF. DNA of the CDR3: TGTGCCAGCAGCCAAGCAGGCAGAAGGACTAGCGAGGGCGGGACCCAGTACTTC.

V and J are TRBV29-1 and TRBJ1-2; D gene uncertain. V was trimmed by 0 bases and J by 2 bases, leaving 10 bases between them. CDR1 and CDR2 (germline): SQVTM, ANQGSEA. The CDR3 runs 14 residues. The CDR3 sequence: CSVEDHVDNYGYTF. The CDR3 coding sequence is TGCAGCGTTGAAGATCACGTCGACAACTATGGCTACACCTTC.

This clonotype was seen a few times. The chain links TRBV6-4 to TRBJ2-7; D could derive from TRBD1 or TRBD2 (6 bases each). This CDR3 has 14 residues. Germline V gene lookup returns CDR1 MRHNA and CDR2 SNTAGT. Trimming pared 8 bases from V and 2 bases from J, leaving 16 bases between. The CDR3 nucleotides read TGTGCCAGCTCCATCGGGGGCCCTCCCTACGAGCAGTACTTC. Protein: CASSIGGPPYEQYF.

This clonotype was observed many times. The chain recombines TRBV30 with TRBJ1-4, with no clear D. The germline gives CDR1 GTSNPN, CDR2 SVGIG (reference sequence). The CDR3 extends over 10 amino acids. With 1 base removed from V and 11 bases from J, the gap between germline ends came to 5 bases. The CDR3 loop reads CAWSGPKLFF. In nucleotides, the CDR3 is TGTGCCTGGAGTGGGCCTAAACTGTTTTTT.

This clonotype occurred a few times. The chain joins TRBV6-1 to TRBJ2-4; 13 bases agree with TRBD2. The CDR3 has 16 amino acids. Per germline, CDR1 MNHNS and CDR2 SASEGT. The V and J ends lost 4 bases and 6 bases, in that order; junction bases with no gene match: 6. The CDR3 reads CASSGGLAGEGNIQYF. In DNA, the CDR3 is TGTGCCAGCAGTGGAGGACTAGCGGGAGAGGGAAACATTCAGTACTTC.

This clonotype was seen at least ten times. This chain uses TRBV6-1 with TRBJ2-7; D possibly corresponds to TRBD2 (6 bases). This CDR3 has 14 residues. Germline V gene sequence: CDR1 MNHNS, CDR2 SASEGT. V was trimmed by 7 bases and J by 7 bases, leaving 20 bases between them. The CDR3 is CASTRDSTRREQYF. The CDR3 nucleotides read TGTGCCAGCACCCGGGACTCAACACGTCGGGAGCAGTACTTC.

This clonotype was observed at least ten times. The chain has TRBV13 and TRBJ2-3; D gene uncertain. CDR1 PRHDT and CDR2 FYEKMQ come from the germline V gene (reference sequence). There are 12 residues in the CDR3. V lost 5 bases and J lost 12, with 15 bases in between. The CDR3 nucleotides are TGTGCCAGCAGCGCGTACAAGGGTGGACAGTATTTT. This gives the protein CASSAYKGGQYF.

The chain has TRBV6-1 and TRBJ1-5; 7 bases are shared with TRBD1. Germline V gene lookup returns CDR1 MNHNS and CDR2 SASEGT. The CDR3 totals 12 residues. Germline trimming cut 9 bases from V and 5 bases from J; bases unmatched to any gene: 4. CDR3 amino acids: CASGTAYQPQHF. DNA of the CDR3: TGTGCCAGTGGGACAGCCTATCAGCCCCAGCATTTT.

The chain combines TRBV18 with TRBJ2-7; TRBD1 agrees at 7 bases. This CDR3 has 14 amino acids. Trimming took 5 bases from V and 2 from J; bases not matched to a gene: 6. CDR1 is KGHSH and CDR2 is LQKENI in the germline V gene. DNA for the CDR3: TGTGCCAGCTCAAACGACAGGGTCCCCTACGAGCAGTACTTC. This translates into CASSNDRVPYEQYF. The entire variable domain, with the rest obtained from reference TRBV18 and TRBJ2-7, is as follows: NAGVMQNPRHLVRRRGQEARLRCSPMKGHSHVYWYRQLPEEGLKFMVYLQKENIIDESGMPKERFSAEFPKEGPSILRIQQVVRGDSAAYFCASSNDRVPYEQYFGPGTRLTVT.

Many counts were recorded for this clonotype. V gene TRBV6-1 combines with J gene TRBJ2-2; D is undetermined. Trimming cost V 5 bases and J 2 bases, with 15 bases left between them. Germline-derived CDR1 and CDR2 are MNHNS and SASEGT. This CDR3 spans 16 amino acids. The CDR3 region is CASSTTSTVNTGELFF. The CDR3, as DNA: TGTGCCAGCAGTACCACCAGCACGGTAAACACCGGGGAGCTGTTTTTT.

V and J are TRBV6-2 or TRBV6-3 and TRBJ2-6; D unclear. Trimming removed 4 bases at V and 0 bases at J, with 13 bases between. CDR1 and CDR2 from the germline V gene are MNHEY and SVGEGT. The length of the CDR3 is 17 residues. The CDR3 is CASSSDPVASGANVLTF. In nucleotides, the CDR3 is TGTGCCAGCAGTTCGGACCCCGTGGCCTCTGGGGCCAACGTCCTGACTTTC.

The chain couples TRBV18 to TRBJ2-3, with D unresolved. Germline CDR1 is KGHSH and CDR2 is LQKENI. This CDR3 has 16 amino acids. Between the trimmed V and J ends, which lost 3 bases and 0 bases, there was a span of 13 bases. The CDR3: CASSPQRGRSTDTQYF. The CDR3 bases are TGTGCCAGCTCACCTCAGAGAGGACGGAGCACAGATACGCAGTATTTT.

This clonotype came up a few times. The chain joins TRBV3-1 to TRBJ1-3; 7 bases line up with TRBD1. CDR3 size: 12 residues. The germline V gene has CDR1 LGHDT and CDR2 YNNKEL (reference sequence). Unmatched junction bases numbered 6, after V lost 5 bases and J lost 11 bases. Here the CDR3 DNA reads TGTGCCAGCAGCTCTACAGGGGAGGCCATATATTTT. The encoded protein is CASSSTGEAIYF. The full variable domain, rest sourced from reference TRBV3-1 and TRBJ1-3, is DTAVSQTPKYLVTQMGNDKSIKCEQNLGHDTMYWYKQDSKKFLKIMFSYNNKELIINETVPNRFSPKSPDKAHLNLHINSLELGDSAVYFCASSSTGEAIYFGEGSWLTVV.

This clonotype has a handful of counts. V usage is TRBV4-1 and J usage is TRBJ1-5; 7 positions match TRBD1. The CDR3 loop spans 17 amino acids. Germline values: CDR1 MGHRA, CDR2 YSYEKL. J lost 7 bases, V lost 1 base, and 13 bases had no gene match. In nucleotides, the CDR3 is TGCGCCAGCAGCCAAGCTCCGGGACAGAGGTTCGCACAGCCCCAGCATTTT. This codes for CASSQAPGQRFAQPQHF.

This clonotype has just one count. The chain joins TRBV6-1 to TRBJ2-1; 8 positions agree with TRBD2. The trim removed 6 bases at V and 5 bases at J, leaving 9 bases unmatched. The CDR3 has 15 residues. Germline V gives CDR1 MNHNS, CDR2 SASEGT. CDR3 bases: TGTGCCAGCAGGACCATAGCGGGAAAACACAATGAGCAGTTCTTC. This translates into CASRTIAGKHNEQFF.

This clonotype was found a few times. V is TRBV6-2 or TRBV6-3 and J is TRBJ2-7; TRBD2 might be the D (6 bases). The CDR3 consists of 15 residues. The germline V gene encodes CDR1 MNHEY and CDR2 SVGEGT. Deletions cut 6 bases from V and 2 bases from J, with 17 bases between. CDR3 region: CASSAPGTPAYEQYF. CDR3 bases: TGTGCCAGCAGCGCCCCCGGGACTCCCGCCTACGAGCAGTACTTC.